Here is one T cell receptor (beta chain) with its context. The germline V gene has CDR1 LGHNA and CDR2 YSLEER. CDR3 length: 17 amino acids. Trimming pared 0 bases from V and 0 bases from J, leaving 11 bases between. The record originates from a study of cytomegalovirus exposure and HLA in healthy donors. Overall study context: In a previous analysis, 117 million unique TCR beta sequences were found from about 179 million T cells.

60 Vbeta and 13 Jbeta primers were used in PCR. Only in-frame clones appear in the TCRdb table, and some are missing; sequencing was by immunoSEQ multiplex PCR. The data contain 90,000 to 140,000 clones, roughly 76% of them singletons. Sequencing was carried out using PBMCs. The origin of this receptor is a man aged 25-45 years in good health and CMV-seropositive. V is TRBV4-3 and J is TRBJ2-2; the D gene is possibly TRBD1 (5 bases). The CDR3 nucleotides are TGCGCCAGCAGCCAAGATCAGGGCAGCGCGAACACCGGGGAGCTGTTTTTT. It encodes CASSQDQGSANTGELFF.